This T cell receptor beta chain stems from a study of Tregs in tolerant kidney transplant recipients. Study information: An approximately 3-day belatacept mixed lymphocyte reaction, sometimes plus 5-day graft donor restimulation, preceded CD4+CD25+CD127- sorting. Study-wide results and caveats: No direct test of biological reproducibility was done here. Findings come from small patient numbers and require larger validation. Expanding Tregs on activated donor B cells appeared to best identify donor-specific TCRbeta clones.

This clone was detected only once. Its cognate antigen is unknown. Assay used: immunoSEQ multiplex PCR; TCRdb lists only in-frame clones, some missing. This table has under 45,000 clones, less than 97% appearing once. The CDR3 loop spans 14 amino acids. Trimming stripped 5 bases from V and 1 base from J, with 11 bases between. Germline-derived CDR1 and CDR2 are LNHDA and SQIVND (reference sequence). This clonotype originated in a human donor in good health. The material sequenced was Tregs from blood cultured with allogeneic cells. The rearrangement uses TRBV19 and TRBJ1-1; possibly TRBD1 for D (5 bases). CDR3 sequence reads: CASSGAGRNTEAFF. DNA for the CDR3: TGTGCCAGTAGTGGGGCAGGGAGGAACACTGAAGCTTTCTTT.